What follows describes a single T cell receptor beta chain. The target antigen is unknown. The sample contains more than one DNA sequence encoding this CDR3. Each donor was healthy, and each was a bone marrow donor. This sample is drawn from a study of cytomegalovirus exposure and HLA in healthy donors. Study summary: An earlier analysis found some 120 million unique TCR beta sequences from about 190 million T cells.

Study-level points and caveats: Among TCR sequences, most were rare, though some public TCRs appeared in many donors. Some TCR beta chains (approximately 180 of them) were listed as cytomegalovirus-associated.

PCR involved 60 Vbeta and 13 Jbeta primers. Here immunoSEQ multiplex PCR was the method, and the copy in TCRdb shows in-frame clones only, minus some. The table has some 76,000 clones, roughly 76% seen once; the top ten hold 9.5% to 13%. The sample taken for sequencing was PBMCs. This clonotype originated in a male donor in good health and CMV-seropositive.

The CDR3 DNA sequence: TGTGCCAGCTCCCAGGGGAACACTGAAGCTTTCTTT. Its protein product is CASSQGNTEAFF. The V gene is TRBV18, the J gene TRBJ1-1; a possible D gene is TRBD1 (5 bases). The germline V gene encodes CDR1 KGHSH and CDR2 LQKENI. This CDR3 is 12 amino acids long. V was trimmed by 6 bases and J by 1 base, leaving 6 bases between them. The whole variable domain, filled in from reference TRBV18 and TRBJ1-1, reads NAGVMQNPRHLVRRRGQEARLRCSPMKGHSHVYWYRQLPEEGLKFMVYLQKENIIDESGMPKERFSAEFPKEGPSILRIQQVVRGDSAAYFCASSQGNTEAFFGQGTRLTVV.